These 3 T cell receptor beta chains came from one sample sequenced in a study of cytomegalovirus exposure and HLA in healthy donors. PCR employed 60 Vbeta and 13 Jbeta primers. The protocol was immunoSEQ multiplex PCR, while the TCRdb copy is restricted to in-frame clones and leaves out a portion. Among roughly 140,000 clones listed, roughly 80% were seen once. The sequencing sample was made of PBMCs. The receptors were sampled from a boy aged 2 to 9 in good health and CMV-seronegative.

V and J are TRBV7-6 and TRBJ1-3, with TRBD1 matching 7 bases. This CDR3 contains 17 residues. After removal of 8 bases from V and 0 bases from J, the junction contained 13 bases not matched to a gene. Looked up from germline, CDR1 is SGHVS and CDR2 is FNYEAQ. In DNA form, the CDR3 reads TGTGCCAGCGGCCCAGAACCGGGACAGAGCTCTGGAAACACCATATATTTT. The encoded protein is CASGPEPGQSSGNTIYF.

DNA of the CDR3: TGTGCCAGCAGCCCACACGGGGGGTTTCAGTACTTC. Amino acid sequence: CASSPHGGFQYF. J is TRBJ2-7 and V is TRBV5-6; TRBD2 aligns across 7 bases. CDR1 is SGHDT and CDR2 is YYEEEE in the germline V gene. The J segment lost 10 bases and the V segment lost 4 bases, leaving 8 bases of the junction unmatched. The CDR3 contains 12 residues.

J is TRBJ1-2 and V is TRBV28; a weak D match, TRBD1 (6 bases). V lost 3 bases to trimming and J lost 4 bases, with 12 bases between them. Germline V gives CDR1 MDHEN, CDR2 SYDVKM. The CDR3 is 14 amino acids. The CDR3 here is CASSFREQGYGYTF. In DNA, the CDR3 is TGTGCCAGCAGTTTCCGGGAACAGGGCTATGGCTACACCTTC.